This T cell receptor beta chain appears in the sequencing data of a study of cytomegalovirus exposure and HLA in healthy donors. Across the whole study: Later, an analysis reported that the approximately 120 validation repertoires had used the same platform as the approximately 690 first-cohort repertoires.

Study-wide results and caveats: Most observed TCR sequences were rare, whereas some public TCRs were detected in many donors.

With respect to this clone: Its antigen is unknown.

Libraries were prepared by immunoSEQ multiplex PCR; TCRdb keeps only in-frame clonotypes and omits some of them. The sample lists 150,000 to 200,000 clones, about 80% occurring once. The CDR3 sequence is 14 residues long. V lost 5 bases and J lost 3, with 10 bases in between. CDR1 and CDR2 from the germline V gene are MNHNS and SASEGT. The specimen sequenced was PBMCs. The chain recombines TRBV6-1 with TRBJ2-2; weak D call: TRBD1 (5 bases). This sequence originates from a woman aged 18-29 years in good health and CMV-seropositive. The CDR3 loop is CASSMLGHTGELFF. As DNA, the CDR3 is TGTGCCAGCAGTATGCTGGGGCACACCGGGGAGCTGTTTTTT.